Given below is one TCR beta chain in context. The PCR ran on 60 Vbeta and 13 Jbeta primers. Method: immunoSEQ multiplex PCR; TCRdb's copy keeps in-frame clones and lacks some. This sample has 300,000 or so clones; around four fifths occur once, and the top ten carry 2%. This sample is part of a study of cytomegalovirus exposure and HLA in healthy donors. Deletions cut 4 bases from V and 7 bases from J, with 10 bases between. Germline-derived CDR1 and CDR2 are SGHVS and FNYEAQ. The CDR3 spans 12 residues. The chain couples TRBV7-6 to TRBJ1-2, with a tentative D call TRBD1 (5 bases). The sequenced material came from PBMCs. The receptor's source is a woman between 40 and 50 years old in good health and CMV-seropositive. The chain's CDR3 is CASSSRAGGYTF. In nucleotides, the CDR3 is TGTGCCAGCAGCTCCAGGGCCGGTGGCTACACCTTC. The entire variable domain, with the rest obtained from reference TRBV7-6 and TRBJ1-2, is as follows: GAGVSQSPRYKVTKRGQDVALRCDPISGHVSLYWYRQALGQGPEFLTYFNYEAQQDKSGLPNDRFSAERPEGSISTLTIQRTEQRDSAMYRCASSSRAGGYTFGSGTRLTVV.